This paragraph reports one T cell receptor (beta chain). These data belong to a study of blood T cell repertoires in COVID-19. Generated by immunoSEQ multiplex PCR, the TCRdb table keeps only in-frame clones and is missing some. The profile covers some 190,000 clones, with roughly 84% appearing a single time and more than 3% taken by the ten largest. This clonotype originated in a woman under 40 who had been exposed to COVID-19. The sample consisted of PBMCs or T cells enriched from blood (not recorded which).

CDR3 protein: CASSLFSRQQPQHF. The CDR3 nucleotides read TGTGCCAGCAGCTTGTTCTCAAGACAACAGCCCCAGCATTTT. V gene TRBV5-6 combines with J gene TRBJ1-5; D ambiguous. The length of the CDR3 is 14 residues. Germline-derived CDR1 and CDR2 are SGHDT and YYEEEE. The V end was cut by 1 base, the J end by 7 bases, with 12 bases between.